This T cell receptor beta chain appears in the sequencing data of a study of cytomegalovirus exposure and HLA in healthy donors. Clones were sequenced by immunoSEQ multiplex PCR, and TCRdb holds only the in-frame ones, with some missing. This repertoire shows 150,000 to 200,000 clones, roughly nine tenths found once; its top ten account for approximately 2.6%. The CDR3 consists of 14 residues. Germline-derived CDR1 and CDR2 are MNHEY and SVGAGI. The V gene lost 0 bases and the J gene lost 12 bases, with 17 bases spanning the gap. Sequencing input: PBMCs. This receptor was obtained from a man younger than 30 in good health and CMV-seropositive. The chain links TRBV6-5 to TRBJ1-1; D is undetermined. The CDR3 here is CASSYSRAGGMSFF. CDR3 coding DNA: TGTGCCAGCAGTTACTCCCGGGCGGGCGGCATGTCTTTCTTT.